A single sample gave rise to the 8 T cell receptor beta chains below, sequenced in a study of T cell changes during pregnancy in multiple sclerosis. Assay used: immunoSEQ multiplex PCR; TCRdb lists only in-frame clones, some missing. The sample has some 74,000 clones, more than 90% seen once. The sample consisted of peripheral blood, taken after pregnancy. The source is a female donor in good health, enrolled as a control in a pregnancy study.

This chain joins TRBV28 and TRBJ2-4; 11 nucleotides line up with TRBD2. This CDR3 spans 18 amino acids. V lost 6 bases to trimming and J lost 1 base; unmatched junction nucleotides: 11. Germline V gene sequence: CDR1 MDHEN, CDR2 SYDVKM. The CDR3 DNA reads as TGTGCCAGCAGCGCTAGCGGGAGGTGGAAGGGGGCCAAAAACATTCAGTACTTC. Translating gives CASSASGRWKGAKNIQYF.

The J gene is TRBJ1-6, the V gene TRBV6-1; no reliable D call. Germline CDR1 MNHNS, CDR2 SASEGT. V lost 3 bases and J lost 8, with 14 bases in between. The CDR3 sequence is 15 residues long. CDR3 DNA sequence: TGTGCCAGCAGTGATGTAGACATTTATTATTCACCCCTCCACTTT. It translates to CASSDVDIYYSPLHF.

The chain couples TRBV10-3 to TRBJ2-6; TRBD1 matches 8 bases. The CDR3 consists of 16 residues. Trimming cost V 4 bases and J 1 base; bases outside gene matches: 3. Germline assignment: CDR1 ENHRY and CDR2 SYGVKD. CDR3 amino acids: CAISGTGKSGANVLTF. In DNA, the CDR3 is TGTGCCATCAGTGGGACAGGGAAGTCTGGGGCCAACGTCCTGACTTTC.

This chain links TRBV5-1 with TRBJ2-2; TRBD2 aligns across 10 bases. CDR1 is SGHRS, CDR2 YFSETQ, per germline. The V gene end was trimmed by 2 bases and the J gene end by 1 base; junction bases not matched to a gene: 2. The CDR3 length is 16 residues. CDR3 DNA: TGCGCCAGCAGCTTAGCTAGCGGGGGGAACACCGGGGAGCTGTTTTTT. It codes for CASSLASGGNTGELFF.

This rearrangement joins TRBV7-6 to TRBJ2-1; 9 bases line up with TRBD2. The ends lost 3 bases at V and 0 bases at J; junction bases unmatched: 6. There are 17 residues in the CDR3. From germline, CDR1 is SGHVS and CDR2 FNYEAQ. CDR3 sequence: CASSLSREGSSYNEQFF. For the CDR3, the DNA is TGTGCCAGCAGCTTGTCGCGGGAGGGTAGCTCCTACAATGAGCAGTTCTTC.

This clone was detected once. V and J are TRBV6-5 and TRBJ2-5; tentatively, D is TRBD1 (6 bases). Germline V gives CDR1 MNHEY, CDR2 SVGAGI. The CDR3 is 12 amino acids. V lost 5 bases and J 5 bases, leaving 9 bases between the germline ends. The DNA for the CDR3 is TGTGCCAGCAGTACAGGGTATGAGACCCAGTACTTC. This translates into CASSTGYETQYF.

The CDR3 sequence: CASSQDSGSYLETQYF. DNA of the CDR3: TGTGCCAGCAGCCAAGATTCAGGGTCGTATTTAGAGACCCAGTACTTC. V usage is TRBV14 and J usage is TRBJ2-5; TRBD1 might be the D (5 bases). This CDR3 region has 16 residues. Germline values: CDR1 SGHDN, CDR2 FVKESK. V lost 0 bases and J 4 bases, leaving 15 bases between the germline ends.

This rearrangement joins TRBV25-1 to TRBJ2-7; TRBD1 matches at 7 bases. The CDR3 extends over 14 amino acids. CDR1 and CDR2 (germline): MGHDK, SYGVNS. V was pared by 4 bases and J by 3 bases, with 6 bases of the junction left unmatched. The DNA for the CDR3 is TGTGCCAGCAGTGCAGGGCCAGGGGGCTACGAGCAGTACTTC. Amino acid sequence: CASSAGPGGYEQYF.